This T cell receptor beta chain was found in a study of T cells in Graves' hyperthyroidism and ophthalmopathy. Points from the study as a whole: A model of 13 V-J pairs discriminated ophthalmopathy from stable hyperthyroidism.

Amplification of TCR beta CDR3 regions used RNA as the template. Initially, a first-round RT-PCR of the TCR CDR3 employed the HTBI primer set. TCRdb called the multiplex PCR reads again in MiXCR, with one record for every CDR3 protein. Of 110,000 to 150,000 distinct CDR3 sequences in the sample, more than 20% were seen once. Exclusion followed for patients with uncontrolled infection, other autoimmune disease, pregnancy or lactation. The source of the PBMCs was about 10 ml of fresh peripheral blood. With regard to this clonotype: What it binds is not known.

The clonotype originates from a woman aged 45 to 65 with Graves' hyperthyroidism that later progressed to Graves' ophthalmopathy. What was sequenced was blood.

The CDR3 coding sequence is TGTGCCAGCAGCCCCGGGGACGGTAGCAATCAGCCCCAGCATTTT. This translates into CASSPGDGSNQPQHF. The V and J genes are TRBV28 and TRBJ1-5, with TRBD1 as a possible D gene (5 bases). This CDR3 is built from 15 residues. V dropped 6 bases and J dropped 0 bases, with 12 bases sitting between them. Germline CDR1 reads MDHEN; CDR2 reads SYDVKM.